What follows is one T cell receptor beta chain and its context. Its antigen is currently unknown. This entry belongs to a study of shared clonotypes between healthy human individuals. About the research overall: Participating donors consisted of a couple of women and a few men aged 18 to 49. The study, taken as a whole, reports: Estimated richness was generally greater in naive than memory subsets.

CD45RO-negative cells were positively selected for CCR7, leaving out terminally differentiated effector memory CD45RA+ cells. Researchers ran the assay at a deep level. Methods used by the authors: ImmunoSEQ only sent back junction sequences with no quality scores, so filtering was done differently. Data came from immunoSEQ multiplex PCR; TCRdb stores just in-frame clones and leaves some out. That table gives V, J and clone size, and the DNA gave D and trimming. The sample consists of about 2 million clones, just under 95% of them appearing once. The sequenced sample consisted of naive CD8+ T cells sorted from blood. The TCR was taken from a man between 18 and 29 years old in good health.

The CDR3 here is CASKYGPYGYTF. CDR3 DNA: TGTGCCAGCAAGTACGGCCCCTATGGCTACACCTTC. The rearrangement joins TRBV28 to TRBJ1-2; no firm D call. CDR1 and CDR2 from the germline V gene are MDHEN and SYDVKM. The CDR3 has 12 amino acids. The V end was cut by 7 bases, the J end by 4 bases, with 10 bases between.